This TCR beta chain was recorded in a study of blood T cell repertoires in COVID-19. V was clipped by 4 bases and J by 2 bases; unmatched bases: 1. The CDR3 length is 13 residues. As for this clone: The same CDR3 also results from other DNA sequences found in this sample.

The table came from immunoSEQ multiplex PCR; TCRdb's copy has only in-frame clones and leaves some out. This sample has about 160,000 clones, with roughly 83% found just once. This chain joins TRBV12-3 or TRBV12-4 and TRBJ1-2, with TRBD1 matching over 7 bases. This clonotype was sampled from a woman aged 80 or over with active or convalescent COVID-19. The specimen sequenced was peripheral blood. In DNA, the CDR3 is TGTGCCAGCAGTTCCAGGGGGAACTATGGCTACACCTTC. Amino acid sequence: CASSSRGNYGYTF.